Listed below are T cell receptor beta chains from one sample, sequenced in a study of T cell responses to AZD1222 COVID-19 vaccine. Produced via immunoSEQ multiplex PCR; TCRdb's table is partial and in-frame only. The top ten clones hold 3.6% of a sample with 150,000 to 200,000 clones, over 85% of them seen once. Sequences were derived from peripheral blood, sampled 28 days after the second dose of the MenACWY control vaccine. These receptors were obtained from an adult who received the MenACWY meningococcal vaccine as a control. Both conserved end residues are part of each CDR3. Each record gives: clone size, D gene, V gene, J gene, CDR3 DNA, CDR3 protein. A D gene is named only where the DNA matches it firmly. Clone size appears in some rows only: once, few, many, or a class for an expanded clone.

>NA|NA|TRBV7-2|TRBJ1-4
TGTGCCAGCAGCTCCGAGGCAACTAATGAAAAACTGTTTTTT
CASSSEATNEKLFF
>NA|NA|TRBV5-5|TRBJ2-7
TGTGCCAGCAGGGTTTCGGGGGAGCAGTACTTC
CASRVSGEQYF
>NA|NA|TRBV19|TRBJ1-2
TGTGCCAGTAGTATGTCTCCAGGTACCTATGGCTACACCTTC
CASSMSPGTYGYTF
>NA|TRBD2|TRBV9|TRBJ2-4
TGTGCCAGCAGCGCCGGGGGGAACATTCAGTACTTC
CASSAGGNIQYF
>NA|TRBD1|TRBV7-2|TRBJ1-4
TGTGCCAGCAGCTTAACAGGGGCAACTAATGAAAAACTGTTTTTT
CASSLTGATNEKLFF
>NA|NA|TRBV7-8|TRBJ1-1
TGTGCCAGCAGCTTAACTGTGGGGGGGGCCACTGAAGCTTTCTTT
CASSLTVGGATEAFF
>NA|NA|TRBV3-1/TRBV3-2|TRBJ1-1
TGTGCCAGCAGCCAAGATCCCGGCGGTTACCCTGAAGCTTTCTTT
CASSQDPGGYPEAFF
>NA|NA|TRBV5-1|TRBJ2-7
TGCGCCAGCAGCTTGGATGGCGGTACCTACGAGCAGTACTTC
CASSLDGGTYEQYF
>NA|TRBD1|TRBV15|TRBJ1-4
TGTGCCACCAGCCGGATGCAGGGGGCCGGCGAAAAACTGTTTTTT
CATSRMQGAGEKLFF
>NA|NA|TRBV23-1|TRBJ1-4
TGCGCCAGCAGTCAATCGGGGGTAGATGAAAAACTGTTTTTT
CASSQSGVDEKLFF
>NA|NA|TRBV4-3|TRBJ2-2
TGCGCCAGCAGCCGAAGAGGATCCGGGGAGCTGTTTTTT
CASSRRGSGELFF
>NA|NA|TRBV7-9|TRBJ2-7
TGTGCCAGCAGCCCCCCGGGGGGCCCCGGGGAGCAGTACTTC
CASSPPGGPGEQYF
>NA|NA|TRBV2|TRBJ2-7
TGTGCCAGCAGGGGAGACAGGGGGCGAGCTAGCGGGAACTACGAGCAGTACTTC
CASRGDRGRASGNYEQYF
>NA|NA|TRBV23-1|TRBJ1-5
TGCGCCAGCAGTCAATCTAGGGTCCGGGAGTGCAATCAGCCCCAGCATTTT
CASSQSRVRECNQPQHF
>once|NA|TRBV10-1|TRBJ2-5
TGCGCCAGCAGCCCGGACTCTCTGCCCCCCCAGTACTTC
CASSPDSLPPQYF
>NA|NA|TRBV19|TRBJ2-1
TGTGCCAGTAGTATGGGCCTACCATCCAACAATGAGCAGTTCTTC
CASSMGLPSNNEQFF
>NA|TRBD1|TRBV24-1|TRBJ2-2
TGTGCCACCAGTGATTTATGGGGACAGGGGAACACCGGGGAGCTGTTTTTT
CATSDLWGQGNTGELFF
>few|TRBD1|TRBV5-5|TRBJ2-7
TGTGCCAGCAGCTTGGTACTCCGGACAGGGAGCCACGAGCAGTACTTC
CASSLVLRTGSHEQYF
>NA|TRBD2|TRBV19|TRBJ2-1
TGTGCCAGTAGTATAGGGTTGGGCAGCGGGGGCTACAATGAGCAGTTCTTC
CASSIGLGSGGYNEQFF
>NA|NA|TRBV2|TRBJ1-5
TGTGCCAGCAGTGAGGGTCTTCTCCCGGGAAATCAGCCCCAGCATTTT
CASSEGLLPGNQPQHF
>NA|NA|TRBV2|TRBJ2-5
TGTGCCAGCCAAATGGACGGGTCAGAGACCCAGTACTTC
CASQMDGSETQYF
>NA|NA|TRBV19|TRBJ2-3
TGTGCCAGCGCCCTCGGAGGGAACGCAGATACGCAGTATTTT
CASALGGNADTQYF
>NA|TRBD2|TRBV29-1|TRBJ2-5
TGCAGCGTAGACCCCCCAGCGGGGGCCGTGGAGACCCAGTACTTC
CSVDPPAGAVETQYF
>once|NA|TRBV6-5|TRBJ1-2
TGTGCCACGAGAGCCTCCTATGGCTACACCTTC
CATRASYGYTF
>NA|TRBD1|TRBV28|TRBJ2-7
TGTGCCAGCAGTGAGGGACAGCCCTACGAGCAGTACTTC
CASSEGQPYEQYF
>NA|NA|TRBV7-8|TRBJ2-7
TGTGCCAGCAGCTTAGTCAGGGTCTTCTCCTACGAGCAGTACTTC
CASSLVRVFSYEQYF
>NA|NA|TRBV5-5|TRBJ1-5
TGTGCCAGCAGCTCAGGACAGAGCAATCAGCCCCAGCATTTT
CASSSGQSNQPQHF
>NA|NA|TRBV15|TRBJ2-7
TGTGCCACCAGCAGGGACCTGACAGGCCCCCTCTACGAGCAGTACTTC
CATSRDLTGPLYEQYF
>NA|NA|TRBV19|TRBJ1-1
TGTGCCAGTAGTATAAGGTGGAATGAAGCTTTCTTT
CASSIRWNEAFF
>NA|TRBD2|TRBV29-1|TRBJ2-3
TGCAGCGTTGTGGGACTAGCACTGGGACTAGCGGGTCGCACAGATACGCAGTATTTT
CSVVGLALGLAGRTDTQYF
>NA|NA|TRBV3-1/TRBV3-2|TRBJ2-7
TGTGCCAGCAGCCGAGGGAGCGTCTCCTACGAGCAGTACTTC
CASSRGSVSYEQYF
>NA|TRBD2|TRBV7-3|TRBJ2-3
TGTGCCAGCAGCCTCCGGACTAGCGCTAGCACAGATACGCAGTATTTT
CASSLRTSASTDTQYF
>NA|NA|TRBV4-3|TRBJ1-6
TGCGCCAGCAGCCAAGAGAGGAGCTCCTATAATTCACCCCTCCACTTT
CASSQERSSYNSPLHF
>NA|NA|TRBV11-2|TRBJ2-7
TGTGCCAGCAGCTTGGCCTATGCGGGGGCTGTGGTGGACGAGCAGTACTTC
CASSLAYAGAVVDEQYF
>NA|NA|TRBV4-1|TRBJ2-5
TGCGCCAGCAGCCAAGGGCCTATCCCCCAAGAGACCCAGTACTTC
CASSQGPIPQETQYF
>few|NA|TRBV7-2|TRBJ2-7
TGTGCCAGCAGCTTAGGCAGGGGGGACTCCTACGAGCAGTACTTC
CASSLGRGDSYEQYF
>once|TRBD1|TRBV9|TRBJ2-5
TGTGCCAGCAGCGTAGGCACAGGGGGATACGAGACCCAGTACTTC
CASSVGTGGYETQYF
>NA|TRBD1|TRBV7-2|TRBJ1-5
TGTGCCAGCAGGACAGGGGTCGACCAGCCCCAGCATTTT
CASRTGVDQPQHF
>NA|TRBD2|TRBV27|TRBJ2-7
TGTGCCAGCAGACCGAGCGGGAGGGGCGAGCAGTACTTC
CASRPSGRGEQYF
>NA|NA|TRBV30|TRBJ1-5
TGTGCCTGGAGTGTAACTAGACTCAGCAATCAGCCCCAGCATTTT
CAWSVTRLSNQPQHF
>NA|TRBD2|TRBV19|TRBJ2-3
TGTGCCACACGTAACACCGGGACTAGCTTCGGAGATACGCAGTATTTT
CATRNTGTSFGDTQYF